This is a list of T cell receptor beta chains from one sample in a study of T cells in Graves' hyperthyroidism and ophthalmopathy. A single record per CDR3 protein comes from TCRdb applying MiXCR to the multiplex PCR reads. Among 400,000 to 500,000 distinct CDR3 sequences listed, roughly an eighth were seen once. The material sequenced was blood. The receptors were gathered from a young woman with Graves' hyperthyroidism. The CDR3 runs from the conserved cysteine through the conserved F or W. Fields, in order: V gene, J gene, D gene, clone size, CDR3 DNA, CDR3 protein. The D gene is left open where the match is weak. Size is omitted from some rows. Given values are once, few, many or a class for expanded clones.

V gene: TRBV20-1
J gene: TRBJ1-1
D gene: NA
clone size: NA
CDR3 DNA: TGCAGTGCTAGGAACAGGGAAAGCAACACTGAAGCTTTCTTT
CDR3 protein: CSARNRESNTEAFF

V gene: TRBV3-1
J gene: TRBJ1-1
D gene: NA
clone size: many
CDR3 DNA: TGTGCCAGCAGCTCACAGGGCTATGGCACTGAAGCTTTCTTT
CDR3 protein: CASSSQGYGTEAFF

V gene: TRBV11-2
J gene: TRBJ2-7
D gene: TRBD2
clone size: few
CDR3 DNA: TGTGCCAGCAGCTTTGGGGGGGAAGCCTACGAGCAGTACTTC
CDR3 protein: CASSFGGEAYEQYF

V gene: TRBV6-1
J gene: TRBJ2-7
D gene: TRBD1
clone size: many
CDR3 DNA: TGTGCCAGCAGGGAAGGGGACAGGGAGTCTTCCGAGCAGTACTTC
CDR3 protein: CASREGDRESSEQYF

V gene: TRBV4-3
J gene: TRBJ1-4
D gene: NA
clone size: few
CDR3 DNA: TGCGCCAGCAGCCAAGATGGGCAGGGACGCGCTGAAAAACTGTTTTTT
CDR3 protein: CASSQDGQGRAEKLFF

V gene: TRBV12-3/TRBV12-4
J gene: TRBJ1-1
D gene: TRBD1
clone size: many
CDR3 DNA: TGTGCCAGCAGTCGGACAGGGGGTATCACTGAAGCTTTCTTT
CDR3 protein: CASSRTGGITEAFF

V gene: TRBV30
J gene: TRBJ1-4
D gene: TRBD1
clone size: many
CDR3 DNA: TGTGCCTGGAGTGATGAACAGGGGCATGAAAAACTGTTTTTT
CDR3 protein: CAWSDEQGHEKLFF

V gene: TRBV5-1
J gene: TRBJ1-3
D gene: NA
clone size: NA
CDR3 DNA: TGCGCCAGCAGCTCGTGGGGGTCTGGAAACACCATATATTTT
CDR3 protein: CASSSWGSGNTIYF

V gene: TRBV9
J gene: TRBJ2-7
D gene: NA
clone size: NA
CDR3 DNA: TGTGCCAGCAGCGCAGAAGGAGCCTACGAGCAGTACTTC
CDR3 protein: CASSAEGAYEQYF

V gene: TRBV5-1
J gene: TRBJ2-2
D gene: NA
clone size: few
CDR3 DNA: TGCGCCAGCAGCGCTCCTCTCATCCGGGCGGCCGAGCCCGGGGAGCTGTTTTTT
CDR3 protein: CASSAPLIRAAEPGELFF

V gene: TRBV29-1
J gene: TRBJ1-1
D gene: NA
clone size: many
CDR3 DNA: TGCAGCGTCCGGGAGGGCGTAGGTCGCGCTGAAGCTTTCTTT
CDR3 protein: CSVREGVGRAEAFF

V gene: TRBV20-1
J gene: TRBJ2-2
D gene: TRBD2
clone size: NA
CDR3 DNA: TGCAGTGCTAGAGAGAGCGGGAGGGTTCTCGGGGAGCTGTTTTTT
CDR3 protein: CSARESGRVLGELFF

V gene: TRBV9
J gene: TRBJ2-1
D gene: NA
clone size: many
CDR3 DNA: TGTGCCAGCAGCGGTGGGACCCCAGGACGGGATTCCTACAATGAGCAGTTCTTC
CDR3 protein: CASSGGTPGRDSYNEQFF

V gene: TRBV20-1
J gene: TRBJ2-1
D gene: NA
clone size: few
CDR3 DNA: TGCAGTGCTCGGAAAAAGACTAGTAATGAGCAGTTCTTC
CDR3 protein: CSARKKTSNEQFF

V gene: TRBV6-1
J gene: TRBJ2-7
D gene: TRBD1
clone size: few
CDR3 DNA: TGTGCCAGCAGGAGGGGGACGGGACAGTCTCCCTACGAGCAGTACTTC
CDR3 protein: CASRRGTGQSPYEQYF